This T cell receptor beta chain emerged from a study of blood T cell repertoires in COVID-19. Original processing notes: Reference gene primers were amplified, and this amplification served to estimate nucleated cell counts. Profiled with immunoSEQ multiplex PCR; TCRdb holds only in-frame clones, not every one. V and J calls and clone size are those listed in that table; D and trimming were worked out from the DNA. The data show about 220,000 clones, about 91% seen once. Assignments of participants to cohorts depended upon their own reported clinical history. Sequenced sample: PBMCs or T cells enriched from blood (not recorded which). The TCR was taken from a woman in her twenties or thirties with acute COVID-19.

This chain's CDR3 is CASSPRSGGQETQYF. Written as DNA, the CDR3 is TGTGCCAGCAGCCCCCGGTCAGGGGGCCAAGAGACCCAGTACTTC. The chain couples TRBV7-9 to TRBJ2-5; 7 bases match TRBD1. J was trimmed by 1 base and V by 5 bases; bases with no gene match: 7. Looked up from germline, CDR1 is SEHNR and CDR2 is FQNEAQ (reference sequence). The CDR3 sequence is 15 residues long.